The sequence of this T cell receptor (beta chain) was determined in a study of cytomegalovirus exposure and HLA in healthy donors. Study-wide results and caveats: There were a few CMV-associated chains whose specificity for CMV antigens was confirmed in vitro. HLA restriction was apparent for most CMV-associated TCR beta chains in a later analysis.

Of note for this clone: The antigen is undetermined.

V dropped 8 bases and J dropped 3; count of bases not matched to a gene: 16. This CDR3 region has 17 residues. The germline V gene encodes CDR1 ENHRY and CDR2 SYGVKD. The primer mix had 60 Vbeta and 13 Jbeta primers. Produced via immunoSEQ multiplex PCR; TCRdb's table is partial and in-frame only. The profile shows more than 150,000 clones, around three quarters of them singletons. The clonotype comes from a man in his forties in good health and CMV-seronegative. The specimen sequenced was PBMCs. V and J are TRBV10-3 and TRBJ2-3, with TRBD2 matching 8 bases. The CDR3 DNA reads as TGTGCCATCGGGTCAGCGGGAGAGGTCGGACGAACAGATACGCAGTATTTT. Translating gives CAIGSAGEVGRTDTQYF.